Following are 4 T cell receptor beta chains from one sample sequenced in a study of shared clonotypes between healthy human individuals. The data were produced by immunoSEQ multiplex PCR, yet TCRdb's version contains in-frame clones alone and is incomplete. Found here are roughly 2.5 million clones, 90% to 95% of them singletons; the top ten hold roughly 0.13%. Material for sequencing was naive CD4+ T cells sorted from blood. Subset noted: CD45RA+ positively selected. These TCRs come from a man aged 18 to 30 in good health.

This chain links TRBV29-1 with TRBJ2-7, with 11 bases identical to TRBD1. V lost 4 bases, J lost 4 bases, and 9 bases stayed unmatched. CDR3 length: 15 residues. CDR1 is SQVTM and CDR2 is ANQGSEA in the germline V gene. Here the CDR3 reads CSVVDSGTGGYEQYF. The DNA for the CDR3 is TGCAGCGTTGTAGACTCCGGGACAGGGGGATACGAGCAGTACTTC.

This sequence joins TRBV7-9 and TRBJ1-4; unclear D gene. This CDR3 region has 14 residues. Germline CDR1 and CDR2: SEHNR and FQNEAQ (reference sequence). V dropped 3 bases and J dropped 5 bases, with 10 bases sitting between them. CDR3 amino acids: CASSFSEINEKLFF. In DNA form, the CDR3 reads TGTGCCAGCAGCTTTTCAGAGATAAATGAAAAACTGTTTTTT.

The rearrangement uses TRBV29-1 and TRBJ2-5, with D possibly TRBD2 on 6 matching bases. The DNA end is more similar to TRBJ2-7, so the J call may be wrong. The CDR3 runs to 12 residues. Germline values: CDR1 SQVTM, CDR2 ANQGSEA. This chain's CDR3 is CSGTQAGHEQYF. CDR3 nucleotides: TGCAGCGGGACGCAGGCGGGGCACGAGCAGTACTTC.

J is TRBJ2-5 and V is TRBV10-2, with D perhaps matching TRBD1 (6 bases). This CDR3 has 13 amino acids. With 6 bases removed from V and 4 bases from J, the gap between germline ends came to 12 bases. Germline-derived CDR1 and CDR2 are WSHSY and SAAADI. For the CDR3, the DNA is TGCGCCAGCAGAACAGGGTATCCAGAGACCCAGTACTTC. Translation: CASRTGYPETQYF.